Below, 18 T cell receptor beta chains from the same sample are listed, as sequenced in a study of cytomegalovirus exposure and HLA in healthy donors. Primers for the PCR totalled 60 Vbeta and 13 Jbeta. Method: immunoSEQ multiplex PCR; TCRdb's copy keeps in-frame clones and lacks some. The table lists 99,000 or so clones, around 15% of them singletons. Input material: PBMCs. Receptors originate from a female donor in good health and CMV-seronegative.

The chain is built from TRBV19 and TRBJ1-1, with D maybe TRBD1 (5 bases). Germline CDR1 reads LNHDA; CDR2 reads SQIVND (reference sequence). The CDR3 loop spans 16 amino acids. V shed 3 bases and J shed 1 base, with 15 bases lying between them. CDR3 protein: CASSIGPGRANTEAFF. The DNA for the CDR3 is TGTGCCAGTAGTATTGGTCCGGGCAGGGCGAACACTGAAGCTTTCTTT.

This clone was seen more than once but under ten times. This rearrangement joins TRBV29-1 to TRBJ2-3, with 10 bases that match TRBD1. Germline-derived CDR1 and CDR2 are SQVTM and ANQGSEA. The CDR3 has 14 residues. Trimming at V came to 3 bases and at J to 5 bases, leaving 5 bases not matched to a gene. The CDR3 DNA reads as TGCAGCGTTGATGGGACAGGGGCAAGAGATACGCAGTATTTT. It codes for CSVDGTGARDTQYF.

The chain is built from TRBV4-3 and TRBJ2-7; no clear D gene. The V gene's germline CDR1 is LGHNA and CDR2 YSLEER. Trimming pared 0 bases from V and 2 bases from J, leaving 8 bases between. CDR3 length equals 14 residues. CDR3 sequence reads: CASSQDSPPYEQYF. In DNA form, the CDR3 reads TGCGCCAGCAGCCAAGATTCCCCTCCCTACGAGCAGTACTTC.

The gene calls are TRBV7-2 and TRBJ2-6; D call uncertain. The CDR3 runs 15 residues. Trimming removed 5 bases at V and 4 bases at J, with 12 bases between. Germline assignment: CDR1 SGHTA and CDR2 FQGNSA. The CDR3 DNA follows: TGTGCCAGCAGCATTGACTCCCACGGGGCCAACGTCCTGACTTTC. Protein product: CASSIDSHGANVLTF. Together with reference TRBV7-2 and TRBJ2-6, the CDR3 gives the full variable domain: GAGVSQSPSNKVTEKGKDVELRCDPISGHTALYWYRQSLGQGLEFLIYFQGNSAPDKSGLPSDRFSAERTGGSVSTLTIQRTQQEDSAVYLCASSIDSHGANVLTFGAGSRLTVL.

The V and J genes are TRBV4-2 and TRBJ1-1; 7 bases are a match to TRBD1. The length of the CDR3 is 15 residues. V lost 3 bases to trimming and J lost 4 bases; unmatched junction nucleotides: 8. The germline gives CDR1 LGHNA, CDR2 YNFKEQ. CDR3 sequence reads: CASSQENRGSTEAFF. CDR3 sequence (DNA): TGTGCCAGCAGCCAGGAAAACAGGGGTTCCACTGAAGCTTTCTTT.

This clone was counted between two and nine times. V usage is TRBV6-4 and J usage is TRBJ2-5, with TRBD2 identical over 12 bases. The germline V gene encodes CDR1 MRHNA and CDR2 SNTAGT. The CDR3 has 15 amino acids. Germline trimming cut 6 bases from V and 2 bases from J; bases unmatched to any gene: 4. The CDR3: CASSRLAGEQETQYF. CDR3 coding DNA: TGTGCCAGCAGCCGACTAGCGGGGGAGCAAGAGACCCAGTACTTC.

This clone was found a few times. The chain uses TRBV6-5 and TRBJ1-2; D is perhaps TRBD1 (5 bases). Looked up from germline, CDR1 is MNHEY and CDR2 is SVGAGI. V was cut by 4 bases and J by 7 bases, with 16 bases left in between. The CDR3 runs 14 residues. CDR3 in DNA: TGTGCCAGCAGTTTGGGGCCAAACACGTCTGGCTACACCTTC. This translates into CASSLGPNTSGYTF.

This clone was seen more than once but under ten times. Distinct nucleotide sequences in the sample also encode this CDR3. CDR3 amino acids: CASSVEGQGTDTQYF. CDR3 nucleotide sequence: TGTGCCAGCAGCGTCGAGGGACAGGGCACAGATACGCAGTATTTT. The rearrangement uses TRBV9 and TRBJ2-3; 8 positions match TRBD1. The germline CDR1 and CDR2 sequences are SGDLS and YYNGEE. The CDR3 runs 15 residues. V shed 2 bases and J 1 base; nucleotides not matched to a gene: 3. The whole variable domain, remainder taken from reference TRBV9 and TRBJ2-3, is DSGVTQTPKHLITATGQRVTLRCSPRSGDLSVYWYQQSLDQGLQFLIQYYNGEERAKGNILERFSAQQFPDLHSELNLSSLELGDSALYFCASSVEGQGTDTQYFGPGTRLTVL.

The chain uses TRBV4-3 and TRBJ1-2; perhaps TRBD1 as D (6 bases). Germline CDR1 LGHNA, CDR2 YSLEER. There are 16 residues in the CDR3. Trimming shortened V by 0 bases and J by 2 bases, and 13 bases separated the two germline ends. The CDR3 bases are TGCGCCAGCAGCCAAGATTTCAGGGGCGTAAACTATGGCTACACCTTC. The encoded protein is CASSQDFRGVNYGYTF.

The V gene is TRBV9, the J gene TRBJ2-7, with TRBD1 matching over 8 bases. Germline V gene data show CDR1 as SGDLS and CDR2 as YYNGEE. V lost 3 bases and J lost 2; bases outside the gene matches: 10. The CDR3 runs 16 residues. CDR3 in amino acids: CASSDEPGGLAYEQYF. The DNA of the CDR3 is TGTGCCAGCAGCGATGAACCAGGGGGCCTAGCCTACGAGCAGTACTTC.

This chain uses TRBV2 with TRBJ1-4; TRBD1 might be the D (5 bases). The V gene's germline CDR1 is SNHLY and CDR2 FYNNEI. V gave up 6 bases and J gave up 3 bases, with 17 bases separating them. This CDR3 has 16 amino acids. CDR3 DNA: TGTGCCAGCAGGGCAGGGTACGGGCAAGCTAATGAAAAACTGTTTTTT. It yields the protein CASRAGYGQANEKLFF.

J is TRBJ2-2 and V is TRBV7-9, with 10 bases fitting TRBD2. J lost 5 bases, V lost 5 bases, and 8 bases had no gene match. The CDR3 contains 16 residues. CDR1 and CDR2 from the germline V gene are SEHNR and FQNEAQ (reference sequence). CDR3 nucleotides: TGTGCCAGCAGCCCTCGGGCAGCGGGGGGGACCGGGGAGCTGTTTTTT. As protein: CASSPRAAGGTGELFF.

This clone was detected only a few times. The V gene is TRBV4-1, the J gene TRBJ2-3; a possible D gene is TRBD1 (5 bases). V lost 1 base and J lost 2, with 10 bases in between. Germline CDR1 reads MGHRA; CDR2 reads YSYEKL. The CDR3 spans 15 residues. The CDR3 spells CASSQGGPYTDTQYF. The CDR3 DNA sequence: TGCGCCAGCAGCCAAGGGGGCCCCTACACAGATACGCAGTATTTT.

The rearrangement joins TRBV27 to TRBJ2-1, with 14 bases identical to TRBD2. From germline, CDR1 is MNHEY and CDR2 SMNVEV (reference sequence). This CDR3 is built from 15 residues. Trimming took 5 bases from V and 7 from J; bases not matched to a gene: 4. This CDR3 reads CASSLTSGRANEQFF. CDR3 DNA sequence: TGTGCCAGCAGTCTGACTAGCGGGAGGGCGAATGAGCAGTTCTTC.

The V and J genes are TRBV27 and TRBJ2-7; D call uncertain. The ends were cut back, 6 bases at V and 3 bases at J, with 18 bases in the middle. CDR3 length equals 15 residues. Germline V gene sequence: CDR1 MNHEY, CDR2 SMNVEV (reference sequence). As DNA, the CDR3 is TGTGCCAGCAGCCTAGGCAGTCCCCGTTTCTACGAGCAGTACTTC. It specifies CASSLGSPRFYEQYF.

The V and J genes are TRBV14 and TRBJ1-1, with 7 bases aligning to TRBD1. The germline CDR1 and CDR2 sequences are SGHDN and FVKESK. V gave up 3 bases and J gave up 3 bases; unmatched junction bases: 16. The CDR3 contains 18 residues. The CDR3 DNA follows: TGTGCCAGCAGCCAGTACTCAGGACAGGACTTCGGGGACACTGAAGCTTTCTTT. This codes for CASSQYSGQDFGDTEAFF.

The genes are TRBV11-2 and TRBJ2-3, with D possibly being TRBD2 (5 bases). Between the trimmed V and J ends, which lost 7 bases and 7 bases, there was a span of 21 bases. The CDR3 sequence is 15 residues long. Per the germline V gene, CDR1 is SGHAT and CDR2 is FQNNGV. DNA for the CDR3: TGTGCCAGCACCCCGGGTCTAGCCCAACCCAATACGCAGTATTTT. Translated: CASTPGLAQPNTQYF.

This clone was detected a few times. The rearrangement joins TRBV5-1 to TRBJ2-1, with 11 bases that match TRBD2. This CDR3 is built from 15 residues. Germline V gene lookup returns CDR1 SGHRS and CDR2 YFSETQ. Trimming at V came to 5 bases and at J to 4 bases, leaving 5 bases not matched to a gene. CDR3 amino acids: CASSLGLADYNEQFF. Written as DNA, the CDR3 is TGCGCCAGCAGTCTGGGACTAGCGGATTACAATGAGCAGTTCTTC.